This passage covers 15 T cell receptor beta chains from one sample sequenced in a study of siplizumab effects on memory and regulatory T cells. The table came from immunoSEQ multiplex PCR; TCRdb's copy has only in-frame clones and leaves some out. The sample has roughly 97,000 clones, 93% seen once; the top ten hold approximately 0.67%. The sequencing sample was made of Tregs sorted from blood. These receptors all stem from a human donor in good health.

V gene TRBV5-4 combines with J gene TRBJ1-2; 9 bases are shared with TRBD1. Germline values: CDR1 SGHNT, CDR2 YYREEE (reference sequence). Trimming removed 3 bases from V and 2 bases from J; junction bases left unmatched: 5. This CDR3 spans 15 amino acids. In nucleotides, the CDR3 is TGTGCCAGCAGCTCTACCGGGACAGGGAACTATGGCTACACCTTC. Translation gives CASSSTGTGNYGYTF.

This chain links TRBV4-1 with TRBJ2-3; the D is unclear. CDR1 and CDR2 from the germline V gene are MGHRA and YSYEKL. The CDR3 has 14 amino acids. The V end was cut by 5 bases, the J end by 4 bases, with 13 bases between. The CDR3 region has the DNA TGCGCCAGCAGCTTCGATCAATTTGCAGATACGCAGTATTTT. Translated: CASSFDQFADTQYF.

J is TRBJ1-5 and V is TRBV30; D may be TRBD1 (5 bases). Trimming cost V 2 bases and J 3 bases, with 14 bases left between them. This CDR3 comprises 15 residues. CDR1 is GTSNPN, CDR2 SVGIG, per germline (reference sequence). The CDR3 spells CAWSRGGTANQPQHF. The DNA of the CDR3 is TGTGCCTGGAGTCGTGGAGGGACGGCCAATCAGCCCCAGCATTTT. Full variable domain (outside the CDR3, taken from reference TRBV30 and TRBJ1-5): SQTIHQWPATLVQPVGSPLSLECTVEGTSNPNLYWYRQAAGRGLQLLFYSVGIGQISSEVPQNLSASRPQDRQFILSSKKLLLSDSGFYLCAWSRGGTANQPQHFGDGTRLSIL.

This rearrangement joins TRBV18 to TRBJ1-1, with 9 bases lining up with TRBD1. CDR1 KGHSH and CDR2 LQKENI come from the germline V gene. The CDR3 is 13 amino acids. With 5 bases clipped from V and 4 bases from J, the junction kept 2 bases outside the gene matches. The CDR3 loop is CASSLTGGTEAFF. The CDR3 DNA sequence: TGTGCCAGCTCATTGACAGGGGGCACTGAAGCTTTCTTT. The full variable domain, rest sourced from reference TRBV18 and TRBJ1-1, is NAGVMQNPRHLVRRRGQEARLRCSPMKGHSHVYWYRQLPEEGLKFMVYLQKENIIDESGMPKERFSAEFPKEGPSILRIQQVVRGDSAAYFCASSLTGGTEAFFGQGTRLTVV.

The sample holds one count of this clone. The rearrangement uses TRBV4-1 and TRBJ1-5; 9 nucleotides agree with TRBD1. CDR1 and CDR2 from the germline V gene are MGHRA and YSYEKL. The junction had 5 bases not matched to a gene; V was cut back by 4 bases and J by 1 base. The CDR3 runs 16 residues. The CDR3 region has the DNA TGCGCCAGCAGCCGGGAACAGGGGGCAAGCAATCAGCCCCAGCATTTT. It is translated as CASSREQGASNQPQHF.

This clone occurred once. The rearrangement joins TRBV10-1 to TRBJ1-1; TRBD1 aligns across 7 bases. The CDR3 consists of 16 residues. V lost 3 bases, J lost 4 bases, and 11 bases stayed unmatched. Germline CDR1 is WNHNN and CDR2 is SYGVQD (reference sequence). The CDR3 spells CASSDLGQLKITEAFF. The CDR3, as DNA: TGCGCCAGCAGTGATCTGGGACAGCTGAAAATCACTGAAGCTTTCTTT.

This clone was seen a single time. The CDR3 DNA follows: TGTGCCAGCAGTGGGAAGAGACTAGCGGGGGTGAACAATGAGCAGTTCTTC. Protein product: CASSGKRLAGVNNEQFF. The rearrangement joins TRBV2 to TRBJ2-1, with 12 bases lining up with TRBD2. Germline CDR1 SNHLY, CDR2 FYNNEI. Losses at the gene ends were 4 bases for V and 5 bases for J; bases not matched to a gene: 9. The CDR3 is made up of 17 amino acids.

The chain carries TRBV6-1 and TRBJ1-1; no reliable D call. Trimming shortened V by 1 base and J by 0 bases, and 9 bases separated the two germline ends. CDR1 and CDR2 from the germline V gene are MNHNS and SASEGT. The CDR3 covers 15 residues. The CDR3, as DNA: TGTGCCAGCAGTGAAGAGGGCAGATTGAACACTGAAGCTTTCTTT. It specifies CASSEEGRLNTEAFF.

J is TRBJ1-1 and V is TRBV18, with TRBD1 matching over 7 bases. Germline lookup yields CDR1 KGHSH and CDR2 LQKENI. V trimming: 5 bases; J trimming: 1 base; junction bases outside the gene matches: 7. This CDR3 region has 15 residues. In DNA form, the CDR3 reads TGTGCCAGCTCAATGGGACAGCTCCCGAACACTGAAGCTTTCTTT. Translated: CASSMGQLPNTEAFF.

V usage is TRBV7-9 and J usage is TRBJ2-5; D is undetermined. There are 13 residues in the CDR3. V was trimmed by 1 base and J by 11 bases, leaving 14 bases between them. Germline V lookup: CDR1 SEHNR, CDR2 FQNEAQ (reference sequence). This CDR3 is CASSLERSSTQYF. CDR3 nucleotides: TGTGCCAGCAGCTTAGAACGTTCTAGTACTCAGTACTTC.

The rearrangement uses TRBV14 and TRBJ1-2, with unresolved D. Between the trimmed V and J ends, which lost 1 base and 4 bases, there was a span of 13 bases. Germline V gives CDR1 SGHDN, CDR2 FVKESK. This CDR3 spans 15 amino acids. CDR3 loop: CASSQVAGGFYGYTF. Here the CDR3 DNA reads TGTGCCAGCAGCCAAGTCGCGGGTGGATTCTATGGCTACACCTTC.

This chain uses TRBV19 with TRBJ2-3; 13 bases match TRBD2. Germline CDR1 and CDR2: LNHDA and SQIVND (reference sequence). This CDR3 is 19 amino acids long. The V segment lost 2 bases and the J segment 2 bases; nucleotides outside the gene matches: 10. This CDR3 is CASSITSGGASPITDTQYF. The CDR3 DNA sequence: TGTGCCAGTAGTATAACTAGCGGGGGGGCTTCTCCTATCACAGATACGCAGTATTTT.

This chain uses TRBV9 with TRBJ1-2; D gene ambiguous. V shed 2 bases and J shed 1 base, with 9 bases lying between them. The CDR3 is 14 amino acids. CDR1 SGDLS and CDR2 YYNGEE come from the germline V gene. CDR3: CASSVLDGNYGYTF. The CDR3 region has the DNA TGTGCCAGCAGCGTCCTGGACGGTAACTATGGCTACACCTTC.

This rearrangement joins TRBV11-1 to TRBJ2-5; D remains ambiguous. V lost 6 bases and J 5 bases, leaving 16 bases between the germline ends. This CDR3 has 14 amino acids. Germline V lookup: CDR1 SGHAT, CDR2 FQDESV (reference sequence). Here the CDR3 reads CASSSLQLPETQYF. The CDR3 region has the DNA TGTGCCAGCAGTTCCCTGCAACTACCGGAGACCCAGTACTTC. Complete variable domain (other parts from reference TRBV11-1 and TRBJ2-5): EAEVAQSPRYKITEKSQAVAFWCDPISGHATLYWYRQILGQGPELLVQFQDESVVDDSQLPKDRFSAERLKGVDSTLKIQPAELGDSAMYLCASSSLQLPETQYFGPGTRLLVL.

The chain joins TRBV2 to TRBJ2-5, with 10 bases that match TRBD2. V shed 4 bases, J shed 4 bases, and the junction held 12 bases outside the gene matches. Germline V gene lookup returns CDR1 SNHLY and CDR2 FYNNEI. There are 17 residues in the CDR3. CDR3 coding DNA: TGTGCCAGCAGTGGGTATATTAGCGGGGGGTTACGAGAGACCCAGTACTTC. It translates to CASSGYISGGLRETQYF.